This T cell receptor (beta chain) stems from a study of CXCR3-negative and CXCR3-positive naive CD8 T cells. Through 5' RACE with UMI labels, the TRB cDNA libraries were prepared. TCRdb reprocessed the 5' RACE reads and keeps a single row for each CDR3 protein, giving no DNA. The sample table sets out 100,000 to 150,000 distinct CDR3 sequences. Sorts that each held 300,000 cells were run in triplicate for every CD8+ T cell subset. Definition of naive CD8+ T cells rested on a CD45RO-CCR7+CD27+CD95- profile. The germline V gene encodes CDR1 SQVTM and CDR2 ANQGSEA. The CDR3 is made up of 16 amino acids. The TCR originated in a human donor in good health. Some clones in this sample may be carry-over from other donors' samples. This chain links TRBV29-1 with TRBJ2-1; as DNA is missing, the TRBD2 call by TCRdb cannot be tested. The sample comprised naive CXCR3- CD8+ T cells from blood. The sample's subset: CD45RO-CCR7+CD27+CD95- naive CD8+ T cells lacking CXCR3 (TNR3-). The CDR3 spells CSTVFGEGSSYNEQFF.